These 14 T cell receptor beta chains share one sample of origin, sequenced in a study of chemoradiotherapy in HPV16-positive cancers. Libraries were prepared by immunoSEQ multiplex PCR; TCRdb keeps only in-frame clonotypes and omits some of them. The sample has roughly 2,400 clones; 75% to 85% are singletons. Sample: tumor tissue, taken from a patient who underwent chemoradiotherapy. Receptors were obtained from a human donor with HPV-associated anogenital cancer.

V gene TRBV7-6 combines with J gene TRBJ1-3; 7 positions match TRBD1. Germline CDR1 is SGHVS and CDR2 is FNYEAQ. Trimming at V came to 5 bases and at J to 3 bases, leaving 13 bases not matched to a gene. This CDR3 contains 17 residues. CDR3 DNA sequence: TGTGCCAGCAGCCTGACCTCCGGGACAGCAAATGGAAACACCATATATTTT. Protein sequence: CASSLTSGTANGNTIYF. Looking up the rest from reference TRBV7-6 and TRBJ1-3 gives the full variable domain: GAGVSQSPRYKVTKRGQDVALRCDPISGHVSLYWYRQALGQGPEFLTYFNYEAQQDKSGLPNDRFSAERPEGSISTLTIQRTEQRDSAMYRCASSLTSGTANGNTIYFGEGSWLTVV.

J is TRBJ2-5 and V is TRBV6-1, with 10 nucleotides matching TRBD1. The CDR3 spans 14 residues. Germline CDR1 reads MNHNS; CDR2 reads SASEGT. J lost 5 bases, V lost 8 bases, and 8 bases had no gene match. The CDR3: CASGRQGARETQYF. The CDR3 bases are TGTGCCAGCGGGCGACAGGGGGCGCGGGAGACCCAGTACTTC.

The CDR3, as DNA: TGTGCCAGCAGTGACAGCTTTGGGGATTCTTCACCCCTCCACTTT. It yields the protein CASSDSFGDSSPLHF. V is TRBV6-4 and J is TRBJ1-6; D gene ambiguous. The CDR3 is 15 amino acids. V dropped 2 bases and J dropped 9 bases, with 14 bases sitting between them. Germline V gene data show CDR1 as MRHNA and CDR2 as SNTAGT.

CDR3 sequence (DNA): TGTGCCAGCAGCAAGGCAAGTTACCCACAAAGTCGGGCCAACGTCCTGACTTTC. It specifies CASSKASYPQSRANVLTF. The chain uses TRBV7-8 and TRBJ2-6; the D is unclear. CDR3 size: 18 residues. Germline V gene data show CDR1 as SGHVS and CDR2 as FQNEAQ. V lost 5 bases, J lost 5 bases, and 22 bases lay in between.

The chain joins TRBV15 to TRBJ2-3, with D possibly being TRBD1 or TRBD2 (6 bases each). Germline V lookup: CDR1 LNHNV, CDR2 YYDKDF (reference sequence). CDR3 length equals 16 residues. V lost 5 bases and J lost 0, with 15 bases in between. The DNA of the CDR3 is TGTGCCACCAGCCGGATGGGGGGCCCTAGCACAGATACGCAGTATTTT. Protein product: CATSRMGGPSTDTQYF.

The chain couples TRBV14 to TRBJ2-4; maybe TRBD1 (6 bases). V lost 4 bases and J 5 bases, leaving 12 bases between the germline ends. The germline V gene has CDR1 SGHDN and CDR2 FVKESK. This CDR3 is 14 amino acids long. The DNA for the CDR3 is TGTGCCAGCAGCCCACCGGGACAAGAAAACATTCAGTACTTC. Protein: CASSPPGQENIQYF.

The rearrangement uses TRBV27 and TRBJ2-5, with 7 bases lining up with TRBD2. Germline assignment: CDR1 MNHEY and CDR2 SMNVEV (reference sequence). This CDR3 has 15 residues. Trimming removed 3 bases from V and 10 bases from J; junction bases left unmatched: 14. The CDR3 nucleotides are TGTGCCAGCAGTTTGGGGGGGACCCCCCTAAGAGGCCAGTACTTC. The encoded protein is CASSLGGTPLRGQYF.

This chain connects TRBV30 to TRBJ2-5; unclear D gene. CDR1 GTSNPN and CDR2 SVGIG come from the germline V gene (reference sequence). Trimming took off 3 bases at V and 6 bases at J, with 8 bases between the two ends. The CDR3 has 11 residues. The CDR3 protein is CAWSASKTQYF. The CDR3 DNA is TGTGCCTGGAGCGCATCAAAGACCCAGTACTTC.

The rearrangement joins TRBV6-1 to TRBJ1-2; D is unresolved. The V end was cut by 7 bases, the J end by 0 bases, with 6 bases between. In germline, CDR1 is MNHNS, CDR2 SASEGT. The length of the CDR3 is 12 residues. CDR3 region: CASTEANYGYTF. Here the CDR3 DNA reads TGTGCCAGCACCGAGGCTAACTATGGCTACACCTTC.

The chain is built from TRBV28 and TRBJ2-5; D is unresolved. The CDR3 runs to 12 residues. Germline CDR1 MDHEN, CDR2 SYDVKM. Deletions cut 6 bases from V and 5 bases from J, with 10 bases between. CDR3 bases: TGTGCCAGCAGGGCTACAATGGAGACCCAGTACTTC. Translated: CASRATMETQYF.

V usage is TRBV11-2 and J usage is TRBJ2-3, with D perhaps matching TRBD2 (6 bases). This CDR3 spans 19 amino acids. Trimming left V 3 bases short and J 1 base short, with 23 bases between. CDR1 and CDR2 (germline): SGHAT, FQNNGV. Here the CDR3 reads CASSFPWDSLVRRTDTQYF. The CDR3 DNA is TGTGCCAGCAGCTTTCCCTGGGACTCGTTAGTGCGACGCACAGATACGCAGTATTTT.

CDR3 residues: CSVEGGRGVDTQYF. Written as DNA, the CDR3 is TGCAGCGTTGAGGGCGGGAGAGGGGTAGATACGCAGTATTTT. V usage is TRBV29-1 and J usage is TRBJ2-3; 7 nucleotides match TRBD2. CDR1 and CDR2 from the germline V gene are SQVTM and ANQGSEA. The CDR3 loop spans 14 amino acids. After removal of 3 bases from V and 5 bases from J, the junction contained 8 bases not matched to a gene.

This chain connects TRBV2 to TRBJ2-7; tentative D call: TRBD2 (5 bases). The germline V gene has CDR1 SNHLY and CDR2 FYNNEI. Trimming took 2 bases from V and 2 from J, leaving 13 bases between them. The CDR3 runs to 15 residues. CDR3 protein: CASSERVGEAYEQYF. CDR3 nucleotides: TGTGCCAGCAGTGAAAGGGTGGGAGAAGCCTACGAGCAGTACTTC.

V is TRBV6-6 and J is TRBJ1-1; D perhaps matches TRBD1 (5 bases). CDR3 size: 13 residues. Germline V gene lookup returns CDR1 MNHNY and CDR2 SVGAGI (reference sequence). The V end lost 8 bases, the J end lost 3 bases, and 13 bases lay between the germline ends. CDR3 sequence reads: CASGIEGDTEAFF. The CDR3 coding sequence is TGTGCCAGCGGTATAGAAGGGGACACTGAAGCTTTCTTT.